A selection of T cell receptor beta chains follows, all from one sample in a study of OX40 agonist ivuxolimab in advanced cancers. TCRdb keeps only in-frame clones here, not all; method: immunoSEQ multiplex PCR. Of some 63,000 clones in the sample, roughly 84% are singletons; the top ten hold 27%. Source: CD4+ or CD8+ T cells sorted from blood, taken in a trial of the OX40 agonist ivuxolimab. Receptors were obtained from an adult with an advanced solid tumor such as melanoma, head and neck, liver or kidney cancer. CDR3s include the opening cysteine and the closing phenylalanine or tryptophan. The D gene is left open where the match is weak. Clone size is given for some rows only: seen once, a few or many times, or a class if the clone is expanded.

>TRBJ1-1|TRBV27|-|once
TGTGCCAGCAGTTGGGGGGGACCGGGGGGAACCACTGAAGCTTTCTTT
CASSWGGPGGTTEAFF
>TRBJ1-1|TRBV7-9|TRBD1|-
TGTGCCAGCAGCCCACAGGGGGGGACTGAAGCTTTCTTT
CASSPQGGTEAFF
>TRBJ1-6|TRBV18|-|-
TGTGCCAGCGGGGAGCGGAATTCACCCCTCCACTTT
CASGERNSPLHF
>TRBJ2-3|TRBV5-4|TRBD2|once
TGTGCCAGCAGCCCCTCACGTACGGGAGGGGTAGATACGCAGTATTTT
CASSPSRTGGVDTQYF
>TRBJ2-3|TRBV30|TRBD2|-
TGTGCCTGGAGTTTGCTAGCGGGGGGCCGGGATACGCAGTATTTT
CAWSLLAGGRDTQYF
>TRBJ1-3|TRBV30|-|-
TGTGCCTGGAGGGGAGGAGGCTCTGGAAACACCATATATTTT
CAWRGGGSGNTIYF
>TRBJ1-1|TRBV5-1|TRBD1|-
TGCGCCAGCAGCCCCCAGGGGGCTCTCACTGAAGCTTTCTTT
CASSPQGALTEAFF
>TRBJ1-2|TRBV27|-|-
TGTGCCAGCAGTTTATCCGACACCTATGGCTACACCTTC
CASSLSDTYGYTF
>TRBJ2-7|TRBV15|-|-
TGTGCCACCAGCAGAGATAATTCAGCGAGCTACGAGCAGTACTTC
CATSRDNSASYEQYF
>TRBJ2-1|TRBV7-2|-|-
TGTGCCAGCAGCTTAGAAGTGGGGAGCTCCTACAATGAGCAGTTCTTC
CASSLEVGSSYNEQFF
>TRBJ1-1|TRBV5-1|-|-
TGCGCCAGCAGCTTGGCGAGCACCGCCCTCATGAACACTGAAGCTTTCTTT
CASSLASTALMNTEAFF
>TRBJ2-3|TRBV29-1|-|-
TGCAGCGCCGTAAGGGACTTAGACGCAGATACGCAGTATTTT
CSAVRDLDADTQYF
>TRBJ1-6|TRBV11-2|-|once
TGTGCCAGCAGCTTAGAAGTAGGGGCAGGTCGGTCACCCCTCCACTTT
CASSLEVGAGRSPLHF
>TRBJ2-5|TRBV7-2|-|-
TGTGCCAGCAGCTTAAGTATACGGTTCCAAGAGACCCAGTACTTC
CASSLSIRFQETQYF
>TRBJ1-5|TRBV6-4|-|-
TGTGCCAGCAGTACAGGGTTGGGTCAGCCCCAGCATTTT
CASSTGLGQPQHF
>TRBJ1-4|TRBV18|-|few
TGTGCCAGCTTTAATAAGCAGGGCGCGGGTGAAAAACTGTTTTTT
CASFNKQGAGEKLFF
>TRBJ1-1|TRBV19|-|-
TGTGCCAGTAGTATCCGGCAGCACCAAGCTTTCTTT
CASSIRQHQAFF
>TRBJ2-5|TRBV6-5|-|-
TGTGCCAGCAGATTATTCCGACAAGAGACCCAGTACTTC
CASRLFRQETQYF
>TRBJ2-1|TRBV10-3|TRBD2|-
TGTGCCATCAGGGGGCCCGAATCTGGCGGGGGTTACAATGAGCAGTTCTTC
CAIRGPESGGGYNEQFF
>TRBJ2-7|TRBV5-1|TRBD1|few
TGCGCCAGCAGCTTGGAGGGACAGGGTAAATACGAGCAGTACTTC
CASSLEGQGKYEQYF
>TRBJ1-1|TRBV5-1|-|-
TGCGCCAGCAGCTTTGACGGAATGAACACTGAAGCTTTCTTT
CASSFDGMNTEAFF
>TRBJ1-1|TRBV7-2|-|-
TGTGCCAGCAGCTTAGGATGGGGCGGTGAAGCTTTCTTT
CASSLGWGGEAFF
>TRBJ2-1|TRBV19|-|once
TGTGCCAGTAGTGCCCAGGGTGGGTCCTACAATGAGCAGTTCTTC
CASSAQGGSYNEQFF
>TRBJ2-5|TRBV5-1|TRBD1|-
TGCGCCAGCAGCTTTAACAGGGGAGACCAAGAGACCCAGTACTTC
CASSFNRGDQETQYF
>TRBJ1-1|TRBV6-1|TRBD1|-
TGTGCCAGCAGTGCCAAGACAGGGTTTAACACTGAAGCTTTCTTT
CASSAKTGFNTEAFF
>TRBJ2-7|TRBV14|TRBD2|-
TGTGCCAGCATATCCGGCTGGGGACTAGCGGAGGGAAACTCCTACGAGCAGTACTTC
CASISGWGLAEGNSYEQYF
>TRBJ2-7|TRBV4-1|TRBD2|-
TGCGCCAGCAGCCAAGATGCTCGCGGGAGGGTCGGGGAGCAGTACTTC
CASSQDARGRVGEQYF
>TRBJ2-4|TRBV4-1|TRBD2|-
TGCGCCAGCAGCCAGGGGACTAGCGGGAGAACGGGATACATTCAGTACTTC
CASSQGTSGRTGYIQYF
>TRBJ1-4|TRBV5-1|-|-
TGCGCCAGCAGCTTGGAAGGACAGTTATATGAAAAACTGTTTTTT
CASSLEGQLYEKLFF
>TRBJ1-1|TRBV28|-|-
TGTGCCAGCAAGTCAAACACTGAAGCTTTCTTT
CASKSNTEAFF
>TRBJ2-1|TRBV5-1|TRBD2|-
TGCGCCAGCAGCTCCCTTAGCGGGACCTCCTACAATGAGCAGTTCTTC
CASSSLSGTSYNEQFF
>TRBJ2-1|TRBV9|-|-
TGTGCCAGCAGCGTCCGACAGGACAATGAGCAGTTCTTC
CASSVRQDNEQFF
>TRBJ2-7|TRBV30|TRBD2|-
TGTGCCTGGTCCGGGACTAGCGGGAGTAGAGAGCAGTACTTC
CAWSGTSGSREQYF
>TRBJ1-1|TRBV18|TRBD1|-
TGTGCCAGCTCAGCGGGACAGGGTACTGAAGCTTTCTTT
CASSAGQGTEAFF
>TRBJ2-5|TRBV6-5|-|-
TGTGCCAGCAGGGCATTGGGGGCGGAGACCCAGTACTTC
CASRALGAETQYF
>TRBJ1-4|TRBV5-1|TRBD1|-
TGCGCCAGCAGCACGGGACAGGCCATTAGAAGGGAAAAACTGTTTTTT
CASSTGQAIRREKLFF
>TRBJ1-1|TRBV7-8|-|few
TGTGCCAGCAGCCGTGGCCGAAGGGGAAAGACTGAAGCTTTCTTT
CASSRGRRGKTEAFF
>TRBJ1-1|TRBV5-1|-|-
TGCGCCAGCAGCTTGGAAGGGAGGAACACTGAAGCTTTCTTT
CASSLEGRNTEAFF
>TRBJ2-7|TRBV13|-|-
TGTGCCAGCAGCTCATCAGACAGGTTAACCTACGAGCAGTACTTC
CASSSSDRLTYEQYF
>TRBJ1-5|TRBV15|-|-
TGTGCCACCAGCAGAGACGGGAGGAATAGCAATCAGCCCCAGCATTTT
CATSRDGRNSNQPQHF
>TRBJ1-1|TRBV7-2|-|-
TGTGCCAGCAGCTTACCGGGGGGGTGGGCTGAAGCTTTCTTT
CASSLPGGWAEAFF
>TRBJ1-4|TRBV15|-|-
TGTGCCACCAGCAGAGGTGATCTCTGGGGGCATGAAAAACTGTTTTTT
CATSRGDLWGHEKLFF
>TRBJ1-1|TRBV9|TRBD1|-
TGTGCCAGCAGCCTGGGACAGATTAACACTGAAGCTTTCTTT
CASSLGQINTEAFF
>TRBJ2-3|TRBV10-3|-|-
TGTGCCATCAGTGTGGGCAGGGAGACAGATACGCAGTATTTT
CAISVGRETDTQYF
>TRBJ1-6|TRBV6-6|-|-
TGTGCCAGCAGTTACAACTCAGACAGGCTAACCCTCCACTTT
CASSYNSDRLTLHF
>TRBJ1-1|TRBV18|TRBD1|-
TGTGCCAGCTCAGTGACAGGGGGCTACACTGAAGCTTTCTTT
CASSVTGGYTEAFF
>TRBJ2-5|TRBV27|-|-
TGTGCCAGCAGTTCCACCCGGGACTCTCCGACCCAGTACTTC
CASSSTRDSPTQYF